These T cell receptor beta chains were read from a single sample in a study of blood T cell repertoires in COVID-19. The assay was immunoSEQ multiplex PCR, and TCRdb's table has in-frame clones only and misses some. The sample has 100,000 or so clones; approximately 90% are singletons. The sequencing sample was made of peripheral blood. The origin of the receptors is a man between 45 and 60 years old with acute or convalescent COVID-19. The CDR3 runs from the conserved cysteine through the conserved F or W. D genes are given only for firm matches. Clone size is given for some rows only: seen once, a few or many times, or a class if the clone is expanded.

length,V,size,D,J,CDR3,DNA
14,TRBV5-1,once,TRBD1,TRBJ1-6,CASSSGQGNSPLHF,TGCGCCAGCAGCTCGGGACAGGGAAATTCACCCCTCCACTTT
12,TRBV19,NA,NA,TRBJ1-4,CASKSNNEKLFF,TGTGCCAGTAAGAGCAATAATGAAAAACTGTTTTTT
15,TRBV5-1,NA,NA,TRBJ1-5,CASSLEWGNNQPQHF,TGCGCCAGCAGCTTGGAGTGGGGCAACAATCAGCCCCAGCATTTT
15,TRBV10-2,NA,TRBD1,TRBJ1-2,CASSALPGGSDGYTF,TGCGCCAGCAGTGCCTTACCAGGGGGAAGTGATGGCTACACCTTC
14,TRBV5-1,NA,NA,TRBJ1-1,CASSTGHLNTEAFF,TGCGCCAGCAGCACGGGACACCTGAACACTGAAGCTTTCTTT
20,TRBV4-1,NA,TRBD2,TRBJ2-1,CASSQDWGTSGVSSYNEQFF,TGCGCCAGCAGCCAAGATTGGGGGACTAGCGGGGTTAGCTCCTACAATGAGCAGTTCTTC
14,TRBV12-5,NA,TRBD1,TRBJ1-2,CASGHDRGNYGYTF,TGTGCTAGTGGCCACGACAGGGGCAACTATGGCTACACCTTC
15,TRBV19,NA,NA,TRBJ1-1,CASSISGGMNTEAFF,TGTGCCAGTAGTATTTCAGGCGGGATGAACACTGAAGCTTTCTTT
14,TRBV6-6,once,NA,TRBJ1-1,CASRETGTPLEAFF,TGTGCCAGCAGAGAAACCGGGACACCTTTAGAAGCTTTCTTT
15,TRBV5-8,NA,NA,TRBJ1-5,CASSPRLGGNQPQHF,TGTGCCAGCAGCCCCCGTCTCGGAGGCAATCAGCCCCAGCATTTT
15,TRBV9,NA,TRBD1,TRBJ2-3,CASSVGQGASDTQYF,TGTGCCAGCAGCGTGGGACAGGGGGCGTCAGATACGCAGTATTTT
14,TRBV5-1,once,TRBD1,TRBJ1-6,CASSPTGPSSPLHF,TGCGCCAGCAGCCCGACAGGGCCGAGTTCACCCCTCCACTTT
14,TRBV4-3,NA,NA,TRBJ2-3,CASSPGLTTDTQYF,TGCGCCAGCAGCCCGGGACTTACCACAGATACGCAGTATTTT
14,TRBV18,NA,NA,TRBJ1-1,CASSPQKADIEAFF,TGTGCCAGCTCACCCCAAAAGGCGGATATTGAAGCTTTCTTT
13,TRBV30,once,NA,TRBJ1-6,CAWRGGNNSPLHF,TGTGCCTGGAGGGGGGGAAATAATTCACCCCTCCACTTT
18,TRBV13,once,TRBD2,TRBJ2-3,CASSFPRGGVTSTDTQYF,TGTGCCAGCAGCTTCCCTCGGGGGGGAGTAACCAGCACAGATACGCAGTATTTT
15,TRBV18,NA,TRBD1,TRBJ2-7,CASSPSTGALYEQYF,TGTGCCAGCTCACCATCGACAGGGGCCTTGTACGAGCAGTACTTC
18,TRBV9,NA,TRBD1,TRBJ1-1,CASSAREGQGLMNTEAFF,TGTGCCAGCAGCGCCCGGGAGGGACAGGGGCTAATGAACACTGAAGCTTTCTTT
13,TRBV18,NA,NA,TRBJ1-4,CASSPSQNEKLFF,TGTGCCAGCTCACCATCCCAGAATGAAAAACTGTTTTTT
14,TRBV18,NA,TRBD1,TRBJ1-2,CASSLGGQVVGYTF,TGTGCCAGCTCACTGGGGGGACAGGTCGTGGGCTACACCTTC
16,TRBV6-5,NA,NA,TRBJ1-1,CASSYSEILFSTEAFF,TGTGCCAGCAGTTACTCAGAAATACTATTTAGTACTGAAGCTTTCTTT
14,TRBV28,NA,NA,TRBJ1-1,CASSLLGQALKAFF,TGTGCCAGCAGTTTATTGGGGCAGGCGCTAAAAGCTTTCTTT